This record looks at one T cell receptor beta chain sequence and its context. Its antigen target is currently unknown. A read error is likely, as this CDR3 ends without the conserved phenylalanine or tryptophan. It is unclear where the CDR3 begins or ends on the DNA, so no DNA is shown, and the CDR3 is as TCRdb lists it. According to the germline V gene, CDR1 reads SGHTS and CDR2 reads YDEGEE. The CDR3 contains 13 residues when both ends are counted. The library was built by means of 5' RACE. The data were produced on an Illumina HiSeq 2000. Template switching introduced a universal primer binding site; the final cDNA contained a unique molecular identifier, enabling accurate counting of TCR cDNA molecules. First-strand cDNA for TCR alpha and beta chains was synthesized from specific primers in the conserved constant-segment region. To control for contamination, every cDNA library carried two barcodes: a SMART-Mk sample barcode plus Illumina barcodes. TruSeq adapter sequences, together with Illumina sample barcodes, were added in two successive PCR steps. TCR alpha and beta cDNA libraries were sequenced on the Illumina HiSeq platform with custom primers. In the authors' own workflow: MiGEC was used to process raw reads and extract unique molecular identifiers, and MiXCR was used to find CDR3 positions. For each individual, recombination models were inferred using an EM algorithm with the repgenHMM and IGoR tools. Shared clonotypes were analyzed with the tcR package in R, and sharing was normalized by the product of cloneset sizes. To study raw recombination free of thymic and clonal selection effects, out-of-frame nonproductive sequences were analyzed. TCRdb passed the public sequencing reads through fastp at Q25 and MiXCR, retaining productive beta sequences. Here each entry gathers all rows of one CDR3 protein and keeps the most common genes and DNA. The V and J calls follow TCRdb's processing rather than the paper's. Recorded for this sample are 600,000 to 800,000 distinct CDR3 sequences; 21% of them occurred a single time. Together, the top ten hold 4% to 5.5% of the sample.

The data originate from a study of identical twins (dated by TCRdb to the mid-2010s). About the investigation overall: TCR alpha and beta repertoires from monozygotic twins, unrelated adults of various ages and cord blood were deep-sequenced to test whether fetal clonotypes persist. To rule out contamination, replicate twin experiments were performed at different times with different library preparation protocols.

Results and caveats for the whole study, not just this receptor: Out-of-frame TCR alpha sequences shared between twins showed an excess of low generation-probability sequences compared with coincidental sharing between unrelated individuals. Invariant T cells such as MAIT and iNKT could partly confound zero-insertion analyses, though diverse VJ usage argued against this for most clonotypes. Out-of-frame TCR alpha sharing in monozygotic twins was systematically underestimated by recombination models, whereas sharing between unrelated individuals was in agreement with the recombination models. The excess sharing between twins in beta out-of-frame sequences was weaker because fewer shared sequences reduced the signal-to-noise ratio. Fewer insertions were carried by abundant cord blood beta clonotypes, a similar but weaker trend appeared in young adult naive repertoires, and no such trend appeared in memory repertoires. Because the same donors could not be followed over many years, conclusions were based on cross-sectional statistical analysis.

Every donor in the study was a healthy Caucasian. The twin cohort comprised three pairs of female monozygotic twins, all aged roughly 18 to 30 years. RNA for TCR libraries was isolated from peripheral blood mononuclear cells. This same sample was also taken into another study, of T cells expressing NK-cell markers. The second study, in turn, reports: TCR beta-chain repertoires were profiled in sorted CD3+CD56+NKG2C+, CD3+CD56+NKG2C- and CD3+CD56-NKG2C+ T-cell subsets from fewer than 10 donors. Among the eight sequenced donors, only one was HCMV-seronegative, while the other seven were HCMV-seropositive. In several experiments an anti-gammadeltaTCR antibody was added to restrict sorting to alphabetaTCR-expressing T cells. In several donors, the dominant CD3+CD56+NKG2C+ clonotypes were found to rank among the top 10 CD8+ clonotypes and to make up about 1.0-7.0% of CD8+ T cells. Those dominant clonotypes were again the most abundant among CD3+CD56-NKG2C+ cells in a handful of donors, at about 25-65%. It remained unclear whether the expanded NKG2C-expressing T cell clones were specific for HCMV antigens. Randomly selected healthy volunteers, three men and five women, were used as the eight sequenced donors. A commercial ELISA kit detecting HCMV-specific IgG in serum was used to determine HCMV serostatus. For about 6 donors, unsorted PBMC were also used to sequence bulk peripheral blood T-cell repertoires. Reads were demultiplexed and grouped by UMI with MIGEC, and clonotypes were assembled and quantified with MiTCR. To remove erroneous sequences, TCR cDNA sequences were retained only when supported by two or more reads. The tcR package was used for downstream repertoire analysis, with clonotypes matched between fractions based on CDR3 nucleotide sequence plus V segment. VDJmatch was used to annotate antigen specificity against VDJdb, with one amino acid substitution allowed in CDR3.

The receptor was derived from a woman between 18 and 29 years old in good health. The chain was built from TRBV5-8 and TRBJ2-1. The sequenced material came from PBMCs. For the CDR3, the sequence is CASSSGPSWVTVG.